The sequence of this TCR beta chain was determined in a study of cytomegalovirus exposure and HLA in healthy donors. The ends were cut back, 2 bases at V and 12 bases at J, with 14 bases in the middle. This CDR3 has 12 residues. Germline values: CDR1 LGHNT, CDR2 FRNRAP. A multiplex PCR was run with 60 Vbeta primers and 13 Jbeta primers. Produced via immunoSEQ multiplex PCR; TCRdb's table is partial and in-frame only. Of approximately 86,000 clones in the sample, 85% were seen once. V and J are TRBV12-5 and TRBJ2-7; possible D gene TRBD2, 6 bases. Sequenced material: PBMCs. The sequence was collected from a man between 35 and 55 years old in good health and CMV-seropositive. The CDR3 DNA reads as TGTGCTAGTGGTTTGTCCTCGGGGCGGGGGTACTTC. Translating gives CASGLSSGRGYF. Combining the CDR3 with reference TRBV12-5 and TRBJ2-7 gives the whole variable domain DARVTQTPRHKVTEMGQEVTMRCQPILGHNTVFWYRQTMMQGLELLAYFRNRAPLDDSGMPKDRFSAEMPDATLATLKIQPSEPRDSAVYFCASGLSSGRGYFGPGTRLTVT.